This T cell receptor beta chain was sequenced during a study of CD8 T cells in ankylosing spondylitis. With respect to this clonotype: Its cognate antigen is unknown.

Study-wide results and limits: Enrichment of disease-linked clones was reportedly significant in matched ankylosing spondylitis synovial fluid.

V lost 0 bases, J lost 3 bases, and 6 bases lay in between. In germline, CDR1 is SGHTA, CDR2 FQGNSA. The CDR3 covers 13 residues. A single record per CDR3 protein comes from TCRdb applying MiXCR to the 5' RACE reads. The table shows under 250,000 distinct CDR3 sequences, with about 30% occurring only once. The rearrangement uses TRBV7-2 and TRBJ2-7; D is unclear. Sequences were obtained from blood, either unsorted or a sorted T cell fraction (not recorded which). This sequence was found in a male donor with ankylosing spondylitis or in good health (not recorded which). The CDR3 is CASSLAGNYEQYF. The CDR3 DNA follows: TGTGCCAGCAGCTTAGCTGGGAACTACGAGCAGTACTTC.